This T cell receptor beta chain was retrieved from a study of graft-versus-host responses after intestinal transplantation. This CDR3 is built from 15 residues. Trimming pared 1 base from V and 3 bases from J, leaving 10 bases between. Germline CDR1 LNHDA, CDR2 SQIVND (reference sequence). Measured with immunoSEQ multiplex PCR; TCRdb has only the in-frame clones, and not every one. Of around 26,000 clones listed, roughly 95% are singletons. This sequence originates from a human patient who received an intestinal transplant, so some T cells may come from the graft donor. This sample comprised PBMCs, obtained 156 days after intestinal transplant. This chain connects TRBV19 to TRBJ2-1; tentatively, D is TRBD2 (5 bases). This CDR3 reads CASSIGGEGYNEQFF. The CDR3 coding sequence is TGTGCCAGTAGTATAGGGGGAGAAGGCTACAATGAGCAGTTCTTC.